These 18 T cell receptor beta chains were all obtained from the same sample, sequenced in a study of a mutant IDH1 vaccine in newly diagnosed glioma. Time point denoted: baseline, week 1 (first vaccination visit). Documented treatment: pre-vaccination baseline after standard-of-care therapy. Only in-frame clones appear in the TCRdb table, and some are missing; sequencing was by immunoSEQ multiplex PCR. The sample holds some 100,000 clones, roughly 80% seen once. Sequencing used PBMCs, obtained from a glioma patient treated with radiotherapy, temozolomide or both. Source of these receptors: a woman aged 50 to 65 with glioma.

The chain carries TRBV30 and TRBJ2-7; either TRBD1 or TRBD2 may fit D (5 bases each). Trimming took off 5 bases at V and 2 bases at J, with 13 bases between the two ends. Per the germline V gene, CDR1 is GTSNPN and CDR2 is SVGIG (reference sequence). The CDR3 sequence is 13 residues long. The DNA for the CDR3 is TGTGCCTGGGGGGACGGGATCCCCTACGAGCAGTACTTC. Protein sequence: CAWGDGIPYEQYF.

CDR3 residues: CASSLGGEKLFF. CDR3 DNA sequence: TGTGCCAGCAGCTTAGGGGGGGAAAAACTGTTTTTT. V usage is TRBV7-9 and J usage is TRBJ1-4, with D maybe TRBD1 (5 bases). Trimming stripped 1 base from V and 8 bases from J, with 5 bases between. CDR1 is SEHNR and CDR2 is FQNEAQ in the germline V gene (reference sequence). This CDR3 has 12 residues. The full variable domain, completed using reference TRBV7-9 and TRBJ1-4, is DTGVSQNPRHKITKRGQNVTFRCDPISEHNRLYWYRQTLGQGPEFLTYFQNEAQLEKSRLLSDRFSAERPKGSFSTLEIQRTEQGDSAMYLCASSLGGEKLFFGSGTQLSVL.

The J gene is TRBJ1-2, the V gene TRBV19; TRBD1 aligns across 10 bases. From germline, CDR1 is LNHDA and CDR2 SQIVND (reference sequence). Trimming at V came to 5 bases and at J to 6 bases, leaving 9 bases not matched to a gene. This CDR3 spans 15 amino acids. The CDR3 here is CASSLPGQGINGYTF. CDR3 in DNA: TGTGCCAGTAGTTTACCGGGACAGGGGATAAATGGCTACACCTTC.

The V call is TRBV27, the J call TRBJ2-2, with 10 bases aligning to TRBD1. The junction had 21 bases not matched to a gene; V was cut back by 2 bases and J by 3 bases. This CDR3 is built from 22 residues. The germline V gene encodes CDR1 MNHEY and CDR2 SMNVEV (reference sequence). The CDR3 loop is CASSLRFLPLRTGGKYTGELFF. The CDR3 DNA is TGTGCCAGCAGTTTAAGGTTCCTCCCCCTACGGACAGGGGGGAAGTACACCGGGGAGCTGTTTTTT.

The CDR3, as DNA: TGTGCCTGGAGTGTGGTTTCCTACGAGCAGTACTTC. Translated, it gives CAWSVVSYEQYF. V gene TRBV30 combines with J gene TRBJ2-7; D is undetermined. The V end lost 0 bases, the J end lost 1 base, and 4 bases lay between the germline ends. The CDR3 is 12 residues long. Germline loops: CDR1 GTSNPN, CDR2 SVGIG (reference sequence). Based on the CDR3 plus reference TRBV30 and TRBJ2-7, the full variable domain is SQTIHQWPATLVQPVGSPLSLECTVEGTSNPNLYWYRQAAGRGLQLLFYSVGIGQISSEVPQNLSASRPQDRQFILSSKKLLLSDSGFYLCAWSVVSYEQYFGPGTRLTVT.

V is TRBV19 and J is TRBJ1-1; the D gene is possibly TRBD1 (6 bases). The V end lost 6 bases, the J end lost 0 bases, and 14 bases lay between the germline ends. The germline CDR1 and CDR2 sequences are LNHDA and SQIVND (reference sequence). The CDR3 has 15 residues. The CDR3 sequence: CASSRLRGMNTEAFF. The CDR3 bases are TGTGCCAGTAGCCGCCTCAGGGGAATGAACACTGAAGCTTTCTTT.

This rearrangement joins TRBV7-2 to TRBJ2-2; D may be TRBD1 (5 bases). Trimming cost V 4 bases and J 1 base, with 19 bases left between them. Germline V CDR1 and CDR2: SGHTA, FQGNSA. CDR3 length: 18 amino acids. The CDR3 reads CASSSVPRGAENTGELFF. Here the CDR3 DNA reads TGTGCCAGCAGCTCGGTCCCTCGTGGGGCAGAGAACACCGGGGAGCTGTTTTTT.

The V gene is TRBV27, the J gene TRBJ1-2; maybe TRBD1 (5 bases). V lost 4 bases to trimming and J lost 2 bases, with 11 bases between them. The CDR3 sequence is 14 residues long. Per germline, CDR1 MNHEY and CDR2 SMNVEV (reference sequence). This chain's CDR3 is CASSYRGTNYGYTF. DNA of the CDR3: TGTGCCAGCAGTTATAGGGGCACAAACTATGGCTACACCTTC.

The chain combines TRBV5-1 with TRBJ1-4; the D gene is possibly TRBD1 (5 bases). Trimming pared 4 bases from V and 0 bases from J, leaving 13 bases between. The CDR3 spans 16 residues. Germline CDR1 is SGHRS and CDR2 is YFSETQ. CDR3 amino acids: CASSIGGSATNEKLFF. In nucleotides, the CDR3 is TGCGCCAGCAGCATTGGGGGGAGCGCAACTAATGAAAAACTGTTTTTT.

The chain uses TRBV28 and TRBJ1-6; 8 positions match TRBD1. This CDR3 is built from 17 residues. With V trimmed by 6 bases and J by 1 base, 8 bases remained unmatched. Per the germline V gene, CDR1 is MDHEN and CDR2 is SYDVKM. The DNA of the CDR3 is TGTGCCAGCAGCTCCGGACAGGGTGGGTCCTATAATTCACCCCTCCACTTT. It specifies CASSSGQGGSYNSPLHF.

The V and J genes are TRBV15 and TRBJ2-5; D may correspond to TRBD1 or TRBD2 (6 bases each). CDR1 and CDR2 (germline): LNHNV, YYDKDF (reference sequence). Deletions cut 5 bases from V and 6 bases from J, with 22 bases between. There are 16 residues in the CDR3. The CDR3 coding sequence is TGTGCCACCAGCGCCCCCCGGGGCAGGGGAGGACAGACCCAGTACTTC. Its protein product is CATSAPRGRGGQTQYF.

V usage is TRBV30 and J usage is TRBJ1-3, with D possibly being TRBD1 (6 bases). The length of the CDR3 is 14 residues. Trimming pared 3 bases from V and 0 bases from J, leaving 9 bases between. Germline CDR1 reads GTSNPN; CDR2 reads SVGIG (reference sequence). The CDR3 protein is CAWRQGPSGNTIYF. The DNA for the CDR3 is TGTGCCTGGAGACAGGGACCCTCTGGAAACACCATATATTTT. Filled out from reference TRBV30 and TRBJ1-3, the complete variable domain reads SQTIHQWPATLVQPVGSPLSLECTVEGTSNPNLYWYRQAAGRGLQLLFYSVGIGQISSEVPQNLSASRPQDRQFILSSKKLLLSDSGFYLCAWRQGPSGNTIYFGEGSWLTVV.

This clone was recorded a few times. The chain combines TRBV27 with TRBJ2-1; a possible D gene is TRBD1 (6 bases). The germline V and J ends were trimmed by 10 bases and 7 bases, with 17 bases remaining between them. This CDR3 has 13 residues. Germline CDR1 is MNHEY and CDR2 is SMNVEV (reference sequence). The CDR3 reads CAIAGTKSNEQFF. The CDR3 DNA reads as TGTGCCATCGCCGGGACAAAGTCTAATGAGCAGTTCTTC.

With respect to this clone: The same CDR3 can be traced to other DNA sequences in this sample. This chain connects TRBV9 to TRBJ1-4, with D perhaps matching TRBD1 (5 bases). Trimming took 3 bases from V and 5 from J, leaving 14 bases between them. CDR1 SGDLS and CDR2 YYNGEE come from the germline V gene. This CDR3 comprises 15 residues. CDR3 sequence: CASSAQGVANEKLFF. DNA of the CDR3: TGTGCCAGCAGCGCCCAGGGAGTAGCGAATGAAAAACTGTTTTTT.

J is TRBJ2-7 and V is TRBV27; no definite D call. V was cut by 3 bases and J by 3 bases, with 15 bases left in between. Germline loops: CDR1 MNHEY, CDR2 SMNVEV (reference sequence). The CDR3 length is 15 residues. The chain's CDR3 is CASSFVGMGIYEQYF. The CDR3 DNA reads as TGTGCCAGCAGTTTTGTGGGCATGGGGATCTACGAGCAGTACTTC.

The rearrangement links TRBV5-5 to TRBJ1-3; no clear D gene. V shed 5 bases and J shed 3 bases, with 12 bases lying between them. The CDR3 spans 14 residues. The germline V gene encodes CDR1 SGHKS and CDR2 YYEKEE (reference sequence). The DNA for the CDR3 is TGTGCCAGCAGTCACCCCGATATTGGAAACACCATATATTTT. Translation: CASSHPDIGNTIYF.

This chain uses TRBV11-3 with TRBJ1-1; D is undetermined. CDR1 and CDR2 from the germline V gene are SGHNT and YENEEA. With 2 bases removed from V and 10 bases from J, the gap between germline ends came to 11 bases. CDR3 size: 12 residues. Written as DNA, the CDR3 is TGTGCCAGCAGCTTATTTGGGTTCACAGCTTTCTTT. Protein sequence: CASSLFGFTAFF. Complete variable domain (other parts from reference TRBV11-3 and TRBJ1-1): EAGVVQSPRYKIIEKKQPVAFWCNPISGHNTLYWYLQNLGQGPELLIRYENEEAVDDSQLPKDRFSAERLKGVDSTLKIQPAELGDSAVYLCASSLFGFTAFFGQGTRLTVV.

This clone occurred once. Mismatch with germline at one junction end may stem from a read error. This chain uses TRBV6-5 with TRBJ1-1, with a weak D call TRBD1 (5 bases). The germline V gene encodes CDR1 MNHEY and CDR2 SVGAGI. The CDR3 is 15 amino acids. CDR3 bases: TGTGCCAGCACTTACAGGTGGGGGAGTAACACTGAAGCTTTCTTT. Protein product: CASTYRWGSNTEAFF.